These T cell receptor beta chains were read from a single sample in a study of shared clonotypes between healthy human individuals. Profiling relied on immunoSEQ multiplex PCR, and the TCRdb table lists in-frame clones only, not all of them. The data contain around 1.9 million clones, about 92% of them singletons. Sequencing was performed on naive CD8+ T cells from PBMCs. These receptors all come from a young man in good health. Some clones in this sample may be carry-over from other donors' samples. Each CDR3 is given with its conserved first and last residue. D genes are given only for firm matches. The size field is filled for only some rows; it gives once, few, many or a size class.

TRBD1,-,TRBJ2-7,TRBV7-8,TGTGCCAGCAGGAACAGGGGGACCTACGAGCAGTACTTC,CASRNRGTYEQYF
-,-,TRBJ2-3,TRBV4-1,TGCGCCAGCAGCCAAGGGGCTAGCACAGATACGCAGTATTTT,CASSQGASTDTQYF
-,-,TRBJ2-7,TRBV4-1,TGCGCCAGCAGCCAAGGGGATATGGGTCTTTCCTCCTACGAGCAGTACTTC,CASSQGDMGLSSYEQYF
-,-,TRBJ1-2,TRBV2,TGTGCCAGGACTGGGGCGAGAAACTATGGCTACACCTTC,CARTGARNYGYTF
TRBD1,-,TRBJ2-2,TRBV9,TGTGCCAGCAGCAGCCACTCGACAGGGGTCGGGGAGCTGTTTTTT,CASSSHSTGVGELFF
-,-,TRBJ2-7,TRBV21-1,TGTGCCAGCAGCATGGCCAGGCTCTCCTACGAGCAGTACTTC,CASSMARLSYEQYF
-,-,TRBJ2-1,TRBV27,TGTGCCAGCAGCCCCCGGGTTACTACGGATCTTGCGCAGTTCTTC,CASSPRVTTDLAQFF
-,-,TRBJ2-1,TRBV29-1,TGCAGCGTTGAAGGTATAGGGAGCTCCTACAATGAGCAGTTCTTC,CSVEGIGSSYNEQFF
-,-,TRBJ2-6,TRBV28,TGTGCCAGCAGCTATGTGGGCTCTGGGGCCAACGTCCTGACTTTC,CASSYVGSGANVLTF
-,-,TRBJ2-4,TRBV28,TGTGCCAGCAGTTGGGTGTTGGACCTGGTAGCCAAAAACATTCAGTACTTC,CASSWVLDLVAKNIQYF
-,-,TRBJ1-3,TRBV28,TGTGCCAGCAGTTTACCCTTATTTCGACCCAGCTCTGGAAACACCATATATTTT,CASSLPLFRPSSGNTIYF
TRBD2,once,TRBJ2-1,TRBV13,TGTGCCAGCAGCTTAGGCGGGCGGAGACTAGCGGGAGGGGGTGAGCAGTTCTTC,CASSLGGRRLAGGGEQFF
TRBD2,-,TRBJ2-1,TRBV7-9,TGTGCCAGCAGCCCGGAGCGGGGGAGCTCCTACAATGAGCAGTTCTTC,CASSPERGSSYNEQFF
TRBD2,-,TRBJ2-1,TRBV10-3,TGTGCCATCAGTGAGTTAGCTAGCGGGAGTGAGCAGTTCTTC,CAISELASGSEQFF
TRBD1,-,TRBJ2-7,TRBV28,TGTGCCAGCAGCCTGGGACAGAACTACGAGCAGTACTTC,CASSLGQNYEQYF
-,-,TRBJ2-4,TRBV27,TGTGCCAGCAGTTTAGCTGTTGACAGTTTGGCTGGCATTCAGTACTTC,CASSLAVDSLAGIQYF
-,once,TRBJ1-4,TRBV27,TGTGCCAGCAGTTTATCGTTCAGTGGGGATGAAAAACTGTTTTTT,CASSLSFSGDEKLFF
-,once,TRBJ2-5,TRBV7-3,TGTGCCAGCAGCTTAATTGGACAGGCGGGGGAGACCCAGTACTTC,CASSLIGQAGETQYF
-,-,TRBJ2-1,TRBV9,TGTGCCAGCGGAAGCCCGTCACCTGAGCAGTTCTTC,CASGSPSPEQFF
TRBD2,-,TRBJ2-7,TRBV29-1,TGCAGCGTTAGGGCTAGCGGGCCCTACGAGCAGTACTTC,CSVRASGPYEQYF
-,once,TRBJ2-7,TRBV5-6,TGTGCCAGCAGCTTTAGCTACTCCTACGAGCAGTACTTC,CASSFSYSYEQYF
TRBD1,-,TRBJ2-4,TRBV4-3,TGCGCCAGCAGCCAAGACCGTAGACAGGGGGCCAAAAACATTCAGTACTTC,CASSQDRRQGAKNIQYF
-,-,TRBJ2-5,TRBV4-1,TGCGCCAGCAGCCATTTTGCCGGGACGTATAAAGAGACCCAGTACTTC,CASSHFAGTYKETQYF
TRBD2,-,TRBJ2-1,TRBV9,TGTGCCAGCAGCCCGTGGACTAGCGGGAGCTCCTACAATGAGCAGTTCTTC,CASSPWTSGSSYNEQFF
-,-,TRBJ2-7,TRBV25-1,TGTGCCAGCAGTACGACCTACGAGCAGTACTTC,CASSTTYEQYF
TRBD2,-,TRBJ2-1,TRBV28,TGTGCCACCACGACTCTAGCGGAAGTGGCCTACAATGAGCAGTTCTTC,CATTTLAEVAYNEQFF
-,-,TRBJ2-7,TRBV5-4,TGTGCCAGCAGAACCCCCGGGACGGCCTTCGACGAGCAGTACTTC,CASRTPGTAFDEQYF
TRBD2,-,TRBJ2-1,TRBV29-1,TGCAGCGTCCTAAGCGGGACCCAGTTCTTC,CSVLSGTQFF
TRBD2,-,TRBJ2-7,TRBV5-8,TGTGCCAGCAGCTCCCTAGCGGGAGGCCTGAGGCGCGAGCAGTACTTC,CASSSLAGGLRREQYF
-,-,TRBJ2-1,TRBV7-9,TGTGCCAGCAGCTTCCGGCTAAGCTCCTACAATGAGCAGTTCTTC,CASSFRLSSYNEQFF
-,-,TRBJ1-5,TRBV9,TGTGCCAGCAGCGTAGGTCCGGGGACGGGGCAGCCCCAGCATTTT,CASSVGPGTGQPQHF
TRBD2,-,TRBJ2-2,TRBV7-6,TGTGCCAGCAGCTTAAGCTCCAGGAGACTGACTAGCGGGAGTTCCGGGGAGCTGTTTTTT,CASSLSSRRLTSGSSGELFF
TRBD2,-,TRBJ2-7,TRBV27,TGTGCCAGCAGCCCCTCGTCCGGGACTAACTCCTACGAGCAGTACTTC,CASSPSSGTNSYEQYF
-,once,TRBJ1-2,TRBV27,TGTGCCAGCACCCGGGACTTCTATGGCTACACCTTC,CASTRDFYGYTF
-,-,TRBJ2-1,TRBV7-3,TGTGCCAGCAGCTTAACGCCCGATGAGCAGTTCTTC,CASSLTPDEQFF
TRBD1,-,TRBJ1-1,TRBV5-1,TGCGCCAGCAGCTTATGGGGCAGGGGGTCTGAAGCGAACACTGAAGCTTTCTTT,CASSLWGRGSEANTEAFF
TRBD2,-,TRBJ2-3,TRBV4-2,TGTGCCAGCAGCCAAGCGGCGGGAGGGCCGGATACGCAGTATTTT,CASSQAAGGPDTQYF
TRBD2,-,TRBJ2-2,TRBV27,TGTGCCAGCAGTTACCTTGGGGAGGGAGGGGAGCTGTTTTTT,CASSYLGEGGELFF
-,-,TRBJ2-7,TRBV19,TGTGCCAGTAGTATCGTGGGCGGCCAGTACGAGCAGTACTTC,CASSIVGGQYEQYF
-,-,TRBJ2-7,TRBV5-8,TGTGCCAGCAGAATTCGTGGGAGCCACGAGCAGTACTTC,CASRIRGSHEQYF
TRBD1,once,TRBJ1-2,TRBV6-1,TGTGCCAGCAGACAAGGACAGGGGGTAGAATATGGCTACACCTTC,CASRQGQGVEYGYTF
TRBD1,-,TRBJ2-1,TRBV2,TGTGCCAGTTCCGGGACAGGCCCTAACAATGAGCAGTTCTTC,CASSGTGPNNEQFF
TRBD2,few,TRBJ2-7,TRBV2,TGTGCCAGCAGTGAAGCGGGCGGGAGCATCTACGAGCAGTACTTC,CASSEAGGSIYEQYF
-,once,TRBJ2-3,TRBV6-1,TGTGCCAGCTCCGACAGCTACACAGATACGCAGTATTTT,CASSDSYTDTQYF
-,-,TRBJ1-1,TRBV28,TGTGCCAGCAGTTTAGGTCCGGGGCGAGGCACTGAAGCTTTCTTT,CASSLGPGRGTEAFF
-,-,TRBJ1-5,TRBV28,TGTGCCAGCAGTTTGGGGGCCGTGGGGCAGGGTGGCAATCAGCCCCAGCATTTT,CASSLGAVGQGGNQPQHF
TRBD2,-,TRBJ2-1,TRBV4-3,TGCGCCAGCAGCCAAGTTTGGCGGGAGGGTCCTATACAACTAGATGAGCAGTTCTTC,CASSQVWREGPIQLDEQFF
TRBD1,once,TRBJ2-7,TRBV4-1,TGCGCCAGCAGCCAACGGGACAGTCCTTCCTACGAGCAGTACTTC,CASSQRDSPSYEQYF
TRBD2,-,TRBJ2-3,TRBV28,TGTGCCAGCAGTTTAAGATCCTTTAACGCTGTAGCGGGGGGCACAGATACGCAGTATTTT,CASSLRSFNAVAGGTDTQYF
TRBD1,-,TRBJ1-2,TRBV19,TGTGCCAGTAGGCTTCTCCGGGACAGCAACTATGGCTACACCTTC,CASRLLRDSNYGYTF
-,-,TRBJ1-5,TRBV19,TGTGCCAGTACCCACCGGCGAAATCAGCCCCAGCATTTT,CASTHRRNQPQHF
TRBD1,-,TRBJ1-4,TRBV13,TGTGCCAGCAGCTTTGGACGGGACAGGGGGCAGACCAATGAAAAACTGTTTTTT,CASSFGRDRGQTNEKLFF
-,-,TRBJ1-1,TRBV7-6,TGTGCCAGCAGCCAATCCTTAGGACGGAGCGCTGAAGCTTTCTTT,CASSQSLGRSAEAFF
-,-,TRBJ1-2,TRBV6-1,TGTGCCAGCAGAGCCCCTCCACGGGAGCCCGATGGCTACACCTTC,CASRAPPREPDGYTF
TRBD2,-,TRBJ2-2,TRBV7-9,TGTGCCAGCAGCGACCTAAGCGGGAGACCTACCGGGGAGCTGTTTTTT,CASSDLSGRPTGELFF
-,-,TRBJ1-2,TRBV11-2,TGTGCCAGCAGCTTATATGGGAACTATGGCTACACCTTC,CASSLYGNYGYTF
-,-,TRBJ2-1,TRBV6-5,TGTGCCAGTGTGGGCTGGCACAATGAGCAGTTCTTC,CASVGWHNEQFF
-,-,TRBJ2-7,TRBV10-3,TGTGCCATCAGCGCGGGACCTCCACATGGGGAGCAGTACTTC,CAISAGPPHGEQYF
-,-,TRBJ2-3,TRBV27,TGTGCCAGCAGTCCCATTTTGGGAGATACGCAGTATTTT,CASSPILGDTQYF
TRBD1,-,TRBJ1-2,TRBV7-2,TGTGCCAGCAGCTCACAGGGGGTCCATGGCTACACCTTC,CASSSQGVHGYTF